The 9 T cell receptor beta chains below all came from one sample that was sequenced in a study of blood T cell repertoires in COVID-19. TCRdb's table, derived via immunoSEQ multiplex PCR, lists solely in-frame clones and lacks some. The repertoire includes roughly 260,000 clones, 88% of them detected once, and 10% to 12% sits in the top ten. The sequenced sample consisted of peripheral blood. Source of these receptors: a woman aged 25 to 45 with COVID-19, enrolled during active disease.

V is TRBV5-6 and J is TRBJ1-2; D might be TRBD1 (5 bases). CDR1 is SGHDT, CDR2 YYEEEE, per germline. The V gene lost 2 bases and the J gene lost 5 bases, with 10 bases spanning the gap. The CDR3 runs 13 residues. CDR3 loop: CASSLRGRYGYTF. The CDR3 nucleotides read TGTGCCAGCAGCTTAAGGGGTCGTTATGGCTACACCTTC. Looking up the rest from reference TRBV5-6 and TRBJ1-2 gives the full variable domain: DAGVTQSPTHLIKTRGQQVTLRCSPKSGHDTVSWYQQALGQGPQFIFQYYEEEERQRGNFPDRFSGHQFPNYSSELNVNALLLGDSALYLCASSLRGRYGYTFGSGTRLTVV.

This chain links TRBV24-1 with TRBJ2-1; D unclear. The CDR3 length is 14 residues. V lost 4 bases and J lost 4, with 10 bases in between. Germline V lookup: CDR1 KGHDR, CDR2 SFDVKD. CDR3 region: CATSEPGLYNEQFF. DNA for the CDR3: TGTGCCACCAGTGAGCCCGGTCTTTACAATGAGCAGTTCTTC.

The V gene is TRBV11-2, the J gene TRBJ1-1; the match to TRBD1 covers 8 bases. The CDR3 spans 14 residues. CDR1 is SGHAT and CDR2 is FQNNGV in the germline V gene. Trimming took 1 base from V and 11 from J; bases not matched to a gene: 9. The CDR3 region is CASSLGSDRGKAFF. The CDR3 DNA sequence: TGTGCCAGCAGCTTAGGTAGTGACAGGGGAAAGGCTTTCTTT.

The chain combines TRBV7-9 with TRBJ2-3; 11 nucleotides line up with TRBD2. With V trimmed by 5 bases and J by 2 bases, 6 bases remained unmatched. CDR1 and CDR2 from the germline V gene are SEHNR and FQNEAQ (reference sequence). The CDR3 contains 16 residues. The CDR3 here is CASSTTSGGNTDTQYF. The CDR3 region has the DNA TGTGCCAGCAGCACCACTAGCGGGGGAAACACAGATACGCAGTATTTT.

V is TRBV5-1 and J is TRBJ2-1; D not certain. V was clipped by 2 bases and J by 4 bases, with 7 bases between them. This CDR3 is 13 amino acids long. CDR1 is SGHRS and CDR2 is YFSETQ in the germline V gene. CDR3 sequence reads: CASSFAVYNEQFF. DNA of the CDR3: TGCGCCAGCAGCTTCGCGGTATACAATGAGCAGTTCTTC.

This clone was counted between two and nine times. The V gene is TRBV5-1, the J gene TRBJ2-1, with D maybe TRBD2 (6 bases). This CDR3 has 16 amino acids. The germline V gene has CDR1 SGHRS and CDR2 YFSETQ. Between the trimmed V and J ends, which lost 0 bases and 7 bases, there was a span of 17 bases. The CDR3 region is CASSLEGVGGRNEQFF. The CDR3 bases are TGCGCCAGCAGCTTGGAGGGTGTGGGAGGCCGTAATGAGCAGTTCTTC.

The chain has TRBV6-5 and TRBJ2-7; 8 bases align to TRBD2. Germline V lookup: CDR1 MNHEY, CDR2 SVGAGI. This CDR3 contains 15 residues. V lost 5 bases, J lost 2 bases, and 8 bases stayed unmatched. The CDR3 region has the DNA TGTGCCAGCAGTCCCCGGGGAGCGGGAGCCTACGAGCAGTACTTC. This codes for CASSPRGAGAYEQYF.

This chain links TRBV28 with TRBJ2-5, with D possibly being TRBD2 (6 bases). Germline CDR1 reads MDHEN; CDR2 reads SYDVKM. This CDR3 is 13 amino acids long. Trimming removed 5 bases at V and 7 bases at J, with 14 bases between. CDR3 amino acids: CASSVAVPGTQYF. In DNA form, the CDR3 reads TGTGCCAGCAGTGTAGCGGTCCCGGGGACCCAGTACTTC.

V gene TRBV11-2 combines with J gene TRBJ2-1, with a weak D call TRBD2 (7 bases). The CDR3 extends over 16 amino acids. V lost 0 bases and J lost 6, with 15 bases in between. Germline-derived CDR1 and CDR2 are SGHAT and FQNNGV. In DNA form, the CDR3 reads TGTGCCAGCAGCTTAGATGAAAGGGGGGGTTCCAATGAGCAGTTCTTC. It is translated as CASSLDERGGSNEQFF.